The sequence of this TCR beta chain was determined in a study of blood T cell repertoires in COVID-19. The germline gives CDR1 SGHVS, CDR2 FNYEAQ. V shed 5 bases and J shed 9 bases, with 19 bases lying between them. This CDR3 spans 15 amino acids. Original processing notes: Amplification of reference gene primers was used by the study to estimate nucleated cell counts. Produced via immunoSEQ multiplex PCR; TCRdb's table is partial and in-frame only. V and J calls plus clone size are reproduced from that table; the DNA served to infer D and trimming. The table records over 200,000 clones, over 80% of them present only once.

The chain employs TRBV7-6 and TRBJ1-4; weak D call: TRBD1 (5 bases). The sequenced sample consisted of peripheral blood. The clonotype was recovered from a human donor in a cohort sampled during active COVID-19. CDR3 region: CASSQNWGGVKKLFF. The CDR3 nucleotides are TGTGCCAGCAGCCAAAATTGGGGGGGGGTAAAAAAACTGTTTTTT.